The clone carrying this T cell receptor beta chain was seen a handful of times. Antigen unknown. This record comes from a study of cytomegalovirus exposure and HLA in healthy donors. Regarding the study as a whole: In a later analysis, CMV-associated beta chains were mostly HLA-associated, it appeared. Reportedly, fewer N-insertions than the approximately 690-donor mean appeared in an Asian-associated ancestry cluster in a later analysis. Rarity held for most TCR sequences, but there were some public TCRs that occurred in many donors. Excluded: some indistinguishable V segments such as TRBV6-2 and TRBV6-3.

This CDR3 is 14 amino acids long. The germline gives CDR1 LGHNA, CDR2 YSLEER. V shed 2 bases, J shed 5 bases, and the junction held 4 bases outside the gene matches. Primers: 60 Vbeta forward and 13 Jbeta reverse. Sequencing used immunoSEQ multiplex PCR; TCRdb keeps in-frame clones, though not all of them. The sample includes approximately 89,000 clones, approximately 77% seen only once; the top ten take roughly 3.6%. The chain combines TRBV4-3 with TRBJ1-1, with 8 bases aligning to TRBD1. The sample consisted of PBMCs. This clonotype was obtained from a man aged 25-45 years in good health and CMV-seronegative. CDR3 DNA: TGCGCCAGCAGCCAATCGACAGGGGTAACTGAAGCTTTCTTT. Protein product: CASSQSTGVTEAFF.